This T cell receptor beta chain appears in the sequencing data of a study of metastatic and nonmetastatic thyroid tumors. Study background: From malignant and benign thyroid patients, repertoires in blood and in tumor or nodule tissue were compared. The study, taken as a whole, reports: A significant increase in TCR beta diversity was reportedly seen in malignant thyroid tumors relative to benign nodules, in blood and tumor.

TCRdb re-called the PCR reads with MiXCR. The sample lists 25,000 to 30,000 clones; roughly 15% were seen once. This clone showed up just a few times. Its antigen remains unknown. The entire patient cohort was treatment-naive prior to thyroid surgery. The sequenced material came from blood. This TCR derives from a male donor with papillary thyroid cancer or a benign thyroid nodule (not recorded which). Some clones in this sample may be carry-over from other donors' samples.

CDR3 region: CASSLHTGTKTPLDYGYTF. Written as DNA, the CDR3 is TGTGCCAGCAGTTTACACACAGGAACCAAAACGCCTCTGGACTATGGCTACACCTTC. The chain recombines TRBV28 with TRBJ1-2; the D gene is possibly TRBD1 (5 bases). The CDR3 covers 19 residues. Trimming removed 2 bases from V and 3 bases from J, with 25 bases in between. Germline lookup yields CDR1 MDHEN and CDR2 SYDVKM.